This T cell receptor beta chain was sequenced for a study of T cells expressing NK-cell markers. Study details: According to the study, TCR beta repertoires originated from sorted CD3+CD56+NKG2C+, CD3+CD56+NKG2C- and CD3+CD56-NKG2C+ T cells. Seropositivity for HCMV was found in seven of the eight sequenced donors, with one seronegative.

The cDNA for TCR beta came from 5'RACE template switching with UMIs. TCRdb reanalyzed the 5' RACE reads and collapses them to one entry per CDR3 protein, without DNA. This repertoire comprises about 260,000 distinct CDR3 sequences; its ten largest clones make up roughly 0.4%. Study observations and caveats: Whether expanded NKG2C-expressing T cell clones recognize HCMV is unknown.

CDR1 and CDR2 (germline): SGHNT, YYREEE (reference sequence). CDR3 length: 13 residues. As to this clonotype: The antigen is not known.

The clonotype originates from a man aged 18 to 30 in good health. The chain recombines TRBV5-4 with TRBJ2-1; the D call of TRBD2 rests on TCRdb alone, since no DNA is present to check it. Material: blood T cells: a sorted CD56 or NKG2C T cell subset, CD4+ or CD8+ T cells, or bulk PBMC T cells (not recorded which). This chain's CDR3 is CASSFLAGGEQFF.